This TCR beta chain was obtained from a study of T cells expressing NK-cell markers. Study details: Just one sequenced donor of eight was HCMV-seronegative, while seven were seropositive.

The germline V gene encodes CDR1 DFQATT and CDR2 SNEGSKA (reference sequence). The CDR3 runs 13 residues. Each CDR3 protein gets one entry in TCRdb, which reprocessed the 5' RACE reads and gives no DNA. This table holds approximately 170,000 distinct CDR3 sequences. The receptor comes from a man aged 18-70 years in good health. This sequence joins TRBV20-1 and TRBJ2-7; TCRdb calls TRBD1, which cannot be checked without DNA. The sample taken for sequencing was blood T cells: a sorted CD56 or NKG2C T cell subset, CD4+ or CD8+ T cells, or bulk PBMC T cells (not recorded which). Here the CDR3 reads CSARGRGEYEQYF.